The 18 T cell receptor beta chains reported below all come from one sample, sequenced in a study of blood T cell repertoires in COVID-19. Clones were sequenced by immunoSEQ multiplex PCR, and TCRdb holds only the in-frame ones, with some missing. The table lists fewer than 250,000 clones, about nine tenths of them singletons. Sequenced input: peripheral blood. These receptor sequences come from a man aged 25-45 years with COVID-19, enrolled during active disease.

This rearrangement joins TRBV19 to TRBJ2-2, with 7 bases matching TRBD1. J was trimmed by 2 bases and V by 9 bases; bases with no gene match: 9. This CDR3 contains 15 residues. Germline V gene sequence: CDR1 LNHDA, CDR2 SQIVND (reference sequence). The CDR3 reads CASLGTVKNTGELFF. The CDR3 DNA reads TGTGCCAGCCTAGGGACAGTCAAAAACACCGGGGAGCTGTTTTTT.

The rearrangement joins TRBV4-2 to TRBJ2-6; 10 bases fit TRBD2. The CDR3 runs 19 residues. V trimming: 0 bases; J trimming: 0 bases; junction bases outside the gene matches: 5. Per the germline V gene, CDR1 is LGHNA and CDR2 is YNFKEQ. The CDR3 sequence: CASSQDYSGGGSGANVLTF. The CDR3 DNA reads as TGTGCCAGCAGCCAAGATTACAGCGGGGGGGGCTCTGGGGCCAACGTCCTGACTTTC.

The genes are TRBV5-1 and TRBJ1-2; TRBD1 matches 9 bases. The CDR3 has 15 amino acids. Trimming took 0 bases from V and 2 from J; bases not matched to a gene: 2. CDR1 and CDR2 from the germline V gene are SGHRS and YFSETQ. CDR3 DNA: TGCGCCAGCAGCTTGGGACAGGGGGAAAACTATGGCTACACCTTC. As protein: CASSLGQGENYGYTF. The variable domain in full, with the rest retrieved from reference TRBV5-1 and TRBJ1-2, is KAGVTQTPRYLIKTRGQQVTLSCSPISGHRSVSWYQQTPGQGLQFLFEYFSETQRNKGNFPGRFSGRQFSNSRSEMNVSTLELGDSALYLCASSLGQGENYGYTFGSGTRLTVV.

V usage is TRBV6-5 and J usage is TRBJ1-5, with D tentatively TRBD1 (6 bases). There are 14 residues in the CDR3. The germline gives CDR1 MNHEY, CDR2 SVGAGI. Trimming removed 10 bases from V and 11 bases from J, with 24 bases in between. The CDR3 loop is CATRPGHGPPAQHF. DNA of the CDR3: TGTGCCACCCGCCCGGGACACGGGCCACCAGCCCAGCATTTT.

The V gene is TRBV29-1, the J gene TRBJ1-2; 7 nucleotides match TRBD1. This CDR3 region has 12 residues. The junction had 4 bases not matched to a gene; V was cut back by 6 bases and J by 3 bases. The V gene's germline CDR1 is SQVTM and CDR2 ANQGSEA. The DNA for the CDR3 is TGCAGCGTGCGGACAGGTGACTATGGCTACACCTTC. This codes for CSVRTGDYGYTF.

The V call is TRBV5-1, the J call TRBJ1-1; 10 nucleotides agree with TRBD1. V was clipped by 4 bases and J by 1 base; unmatched bases: 7. This CDR3 contains 16 residues. Germline CDR1 SGHRS, CDR2 YFSETQ. The CDR3 here is CASSPRQGASNTEAFF. In DNA form, the CDR3 reads TGCGCCAGCAGCCCCCGACAGGGGGCATCGAACACTGAAGCTTTCTTT. Full variable domain (rest looked up from reference TRBV5-1 and TRBJ1-1): KAGVTQTPRYLIKTRGQQVTLSCSPISGHRSVSWYQQTPGQGLQFLFEYFSETQRNKGNFPGRFSGRQFSNSRSEMNVSTLELGDSALYLCASSPRQGASNTEAFFGQGTRLTVV.

The J gene is TRBJ1-1, the V gene TRBV5-1; 8 bases map to TRBD1. Germline lookup yields CDR1 SGHRS and CDR2 YFSETQ. This CDR3 region has 17 residues. The V gene end was trimmed by 4 bases and the J gene end by 0 bases; junction bases not matched to a gene: 11. In DNA, the CDR3 is TGCGCCAGCAGCCAGGACAGGGAGTTATTAGTGAACACTGAAGCTTTCTTT. It encodes CASSQDRELLVNTEAFF.

The chain is built from TRBV5-4 and TRBJ1-4; the match to TRBD1 covers 7 bases. Germline assignment: CDR1 SGHNT and CDR2 YYREEE (reference sequence). The V and J ends lost 3 bases and 3 bases, in that order; junction bases with no gene match: 5. The CDR3 covers 15 residues. This CDR3 is CASSSSTGPNEKLFF. The CDR3 coding sequence is TGTGCCAGCAGCTCGTCGACAGGGCCTAATGAAAAACTGTTTTTT. Full variable domain (missing parts from reference TRBV5-4 and TRBJ1-4): ETGVTQSPTHLIKTRGQQVTLRCSSQSGHNTVSWYQQALGQGPQFIFQYYREEENGRGNFPPRFSGLQFPNYSSELNVNALELDDSALYLCASSSSTGPNEKLFFGSGTQLSVL.

The chain's CDR3 is CASSLVSLAPDTQYF. The CDR3 coding sequence is TGTGCCAGCAGCTTAGTTAGTCTAGCCCCGGATACGCAGTATTTT. The chain couples TRBV7-9 to TRBJ2-3; maybe TRBD2 (5 bases). The CDR3 runs 15 residues. The germline CDR1 and CDR2 sequences are SEHNR and FQNEAQ (reference sequence). V was shortened by 1 base and J by 6 bases, with 14 bases between the two germline ends. The complete variable domain, with remaining parts taken from reference TRBV7-9 and TRBJ2-3, reads DTGVSQNPRHKITKRGQNVTFRCDPISEHNRLYWYRQTLGQGPEFLTYFQNEAQLEKSRLLSDRFSAERPKGSFSTLEIQRTEQGDSAMYLCASSLVSLAPDTQYFGPGTRLTVL.

The J gene is TRBJ2-3, the V gene TRBV24-1; D is uncertain. The CDR3 length is 13 residues. Trimming left V 2 bases short and J 3 bases short, with 5 bases between. Germline V lookup: CDR1 KGHDR, CDR2 SFDVKD. The CDR3 here is CATSDSRTDTQYF. The CDR3 nucleotides are TGTGCCACCAGTGATTCGAGAACAGATACGCAGTATTTT.

The chain joins TRBV7-6 to TRBJ2-1, with 8 bases aligning to TRBD2. Per the germline V gene, CDR1 is SGHVS and CDR2 is FNYEAQ. CDR3 length: 13 amino acids. The V segment lost 5 bases and the J segment 6 bases; nucleotides outside the gene matches: 3. Here the CDR3 DNA reads TGTGCCAGCAGCCTCAGCGGGGGCAATGAGCAGTTCTTC. This encodes CASSLSGGNEQFF. Full variable domain (outside the CDR3, taken from reference TRBV7-6 and TRBJ2-1): GAGVSQSPRYKVTKRGQDVALRCDPISGHVSLYWYRQALGQGPEFLTYFNYEAQQDKSGLPNDRFSAERPEGSISTLTIQRTEQRDSAMYRCASSLSGGNEQFFGPGTRLTVL.

The V gene is TRBV15, the J gene TRBJ2-5, with D perhaps TRBD2 (5 bases). CDR3 size: 13 residues. Per the germline V gene, CDR1 is LNHNV and CDR2 is YYDKDF (reference sequence). Between the trimmed V and J ends, which lost 9 bases and 5 bases, there was a span of 16 bases. CDR3 coding DNA: TGTGCCACTAGACTATCGCCGGGGGAGACCCAGTACTTC. Translation: CATRLSPGETQYF.

V and J are TRBV6-1 and TRBJ1-2; D is undetermined. CDR1 and CDR2 (germline): MNHNS, SASEGT. The CDR3 is made up of 12 amino acids. The germline V and J ends were trimmed by 3 bases and 6 bases, with 8 bases remaining between them. The CDR3 DNA reads as TGTGCCAGCAGTGATACACGGGATGGCTACACCTTC. This encodes CASSDTRDGYTF.

The genes are TRBV15 and TRBJ2-3; D might be TRBD1 (5 bases). The CDR3 totals 13 residues. The germline V and J ends were trimmed by 8 bases and 2 bases, with 11 bases remaining between them. CDR1 is LNHNV and CDR2 is YYDKDF in the germline V gene (reference sequence). Here the CDR3 DNA reads TGTGCCACCGGGGCCGCTAACACAGATACGCAGTATTTT. As protein: CATGAANTDTQYF.

The chain combines TRBV2 with TRBJ2-1; 10 nucleotides agree with TRBD2. The CDR3 contains 13 residues. Germline CDR1 is SNHLY and CDR2 is FYNNEI. The V and J ends lost 6 bases and 7 bases, in that order; junction bases with no gene match: 3. This chain's CDR3 is CASRPSGGNEQFF. CDR3 DNA sequence: TGTGCCAGCAGGCCTAGCGGGGGAAATGAGCAGTTCTTC.

V is TRBV5-4 and J is TRBJ1-2, with D perhaps matching TRBD1 (5 bases). The germline V gene has CDR1 SGHNT and CDR2 YYREEE (reference sequence). The V and J ends lost 0 bases and 4 bases respectively, with 13 bases between them. The CDR3 extends over 15 amino acids. CDR3 bases: TGTGCCAGCAGCTTGGAAGGGGTCGCGAGCTATGGCTACACCTTC. This sequence encodes CASSLEGVASYGYTF.

The chain links TRBV5-1 to TRBJ2-6; D remains unclear. With 0 bases removed from V and 4 bases from J, the gap between germline ends came to 5 bases. The CDR3 is 14 amino acids. Germline V CDR1 and CDR2: SGHRS, YFSETQ. The CDR3 reads CASSLVEGANVLTF. In DNA, the CDR3 is TGCGCCAGCAGCTTGGTTGAGGGGGCCAACGTCCTGACTTTC.

This chain uses TRBV29-1 with TRBJ1-2; 7 positions agree with TRBD1. The junction had 9 bases not matched to a gene; V was cut back by 4 bases and J by 4 bases. Germline V gene sequence: CDR1 SQVTM, CDR2 ANQGSEA. The CDR3 is made up of 14 amino acids. The CDR3 loop reads CSVAQSGTAYGYTF. In DNA, the CDR3 is TGCAGCGTTGCCCAATCCGGGACAGCCTATGGCTACACCTTC.